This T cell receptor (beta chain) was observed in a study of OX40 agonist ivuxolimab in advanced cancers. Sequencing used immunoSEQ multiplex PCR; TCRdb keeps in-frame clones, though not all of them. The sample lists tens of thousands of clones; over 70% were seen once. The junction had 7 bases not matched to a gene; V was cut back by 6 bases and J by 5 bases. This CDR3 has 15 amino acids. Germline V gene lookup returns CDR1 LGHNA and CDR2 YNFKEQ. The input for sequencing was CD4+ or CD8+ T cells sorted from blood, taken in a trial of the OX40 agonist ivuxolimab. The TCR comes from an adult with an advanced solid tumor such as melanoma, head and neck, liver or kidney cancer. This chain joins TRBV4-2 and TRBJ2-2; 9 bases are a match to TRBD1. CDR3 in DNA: TGTGCCAGCAGTACCGGGACAGGGAAAACCGGGGAGCTGTTTTTT. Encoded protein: CASSTGTGKTGELFF.